What follows are 16 T cell receptor beta chains derived from one specimen sequenced in a study of CD8 T cells in Susac syndrome. RNA was extracted with the RNeasy kit, and a quantity of roughly 0.5 to 1 ug was reverse transcribed using random hexamers. TCRdb fed the immunoSEQ multiplex PCR reads into MiXCR, producing one record per CDR3 protein. The sample contains some 77,000 distinct CDR3 sequences, roughly 91% of which appear only once. The sequenced sample consisted of CD4+ T cells from PBMCs. These receptors originate from a human donor with Susac syndrome.

The V and J genes are TRBV7-9 and TRBJ2-7, with D possibly TRBD2 on 6 matching bases. Germline CDR1 SEHNR, CDR2 FQNEAQ (reference sequence). This CDR3 has 17 amino acids. The V end lost 0 bases, the J end lost 2 bases, and 17 bases lay between the germline ends. The CDR3 region has the DNA TGTGCCAGCAGCTTAGCCGGTGGGGCGGGGTCCGCCTACGAGCAGTACTTC. Amino acids: CASSLAGGAGSAYEQYF.

The chain employs TRBV18 and TRBJ1-1; the match to TRBD1 covers 7 bases. The CDR3 contains 18 residues. CDR1 and CDR2 (germline): KGHSH, LQKENI. V shed 4 bases and J 0 bases; nucleotides not matched to a gene: 14. CDR3: CASSLDRVHPRMNTEAFF. The CDR3 nucleotides read TGTGCCAGCTCACTAGACAGGGTCCATCCTAGAATGAACACTGAAGCTTTCTTT.

V usage is TRBV18 and J usage is TRBJ2-7, with D unresolved. Germline V gives CDR1 KGHSH, CDR2 LQKENI. V shed 3 bases and J shed 3 bases, with 9 bases lying between them. The CDR3 extends over 13 amino acids. The CDR3 spells CASSPGSNYEQYF. DNA of the CDR3: TGTGCCAGCTCACCGGGCAGTAACTACGAGCAGTACTTC.

The chain links TRBV5-1 to TRBJ2-5, with D hard to call. Looked up from germline, CDR1 is SGHRS and CDR2 is YFSETQ. Trimming removed 1 base from V and 4 bases from J, with 11 bases in between. The CDR3 runs 14 residues. The CDR3 nucleotides read TGCGCCAGCAGCTTGAGGGCTTTCGGAGAGACCCAGTACTTC. Residues: CASSLRAFGETQYF.

The chain has TRBV3-1 and TRBJ2-7; a weak D match, TRBD2 (6 bases). CDR1 and CDR2 from the germline V gene are LGHDT and YNNKEL (reference sequence). Trimming left V 4 bases short and J 1 base short, with 17 bases between. The CDR3 runs to 16 residues. The CDR3 sequence: CASSPNYGTSSYEQYF. The CDR3 nucleotides are TGTGCCAGCAGCCCTAATTACGGGACTTCGTCCTACGAGCAGTACTTC.

The chain has TRBV6-5 and TRBJ2-1; maybe TRBD2 (5 bases). CDR3 size: 15 residues. V gave up 6 bases and J gave up 5 bases, with 17 bases separating them. CDR1 and CDR2 from the germline V gene are MNHEY and SVGAGI. DNA for the CDR3: TGTGCCAGCAGGTCGACGACTAATTTTCACAATGAGCAGTTCTTC. Its protein product is CASRSTTNFHNEQFF.

V is TRBV5-1 and J is TRBJ2-7; 14 nucleotides line up with TRBD2. Germline V gives CDR1 SGHRS, CDR2 YFSETQ. CDR3 length equals 18 residues. V lost 4 bases and J lost 3; bases outside the gene matches: 12. The CDR3: CASSRTPGTSGGLYEQYF. The DNA for the CDR3 is TGCGCCAGCAGCCGTACCCCCGGGACTAGCGGGGGACTCTACGAGCAGTACTTC.

The chain recombines TRBV20-1 with TRBJ2-5; no clear D. The CDR3 covers 11 residues. V dropped 3 bases and J dropped 5 bases, with 7 bases sitting between them. The germline CDR1 and CDR2 sequences are DFQATT and SNEGSKA (reference sequence). The CDR3 reads CSARRWETQYF. CDR3 sequence (DNA): TGCAGTGCTAGGCGTTGGGAGACCCAGTACTTC.

The chain is built from TRBV6-6 and TRBJ2-3, with 7 bases identical to TRBD1. The CDR3 totals 15 residues. V lost 7 bases to trimming and J lost 3 bases; unmatched junction nucleotides: 10. Per germline, CDR1 MNHNY and CDR2 SVGAGI (reference sequence). CDR3 nucleotide sequence: TGTGCCAGCAATTCGCCACGGACAGGTACAGATACGCAGTATTTT. This sequence encodes CASNSPRTGTDTQYF.

This sequence joins TRBV7-2 and TRBJ2-7, with D possibly being TRBD1 (6 bases). Per germline, CDR1 SGHTA and CDR2 FQGNSA. The CDR3 contains 13 residues. Trimming cost V 4 bases and J 5 bases, with 12 bases left between them. In DNA form, the CDR3 reads TGTGCCAGCAGCTGGACAGTCCCTAACGAGCAGTACTTC. As protein: CASSWTVPNEQYF.

The gene calls are TRBV9 and TRBJ2-1, with a possible D match to TRBD2 (5 bases). The length of the CDR3 is 13 residues. CDR1 is SGDLS, CDR2 YYNGEE, per germline. Trimming pared 0 bases from V and 8 bases from J, leaving 9 bases between. In DNA, the CDR3 is TGTGCCAGCAGCGTAGCGAGCGGTTATGAGCAGTTCTTC. Translation gives CASSVASGYEQFF.

The chain recombines TRBV11-2 with TRBJ2-6, with TRBD2 identical over 8 bases. There are 20 residues in the CDR3. Germline lookup yields CDR1 SGHAT and CDR2 FQNNGV. J lost 0 bases, V lost 0 bases, and 10 bases had no gene match. CDR3 in amino acids: CASSLDRGGLKASGANVLTF. CDR3 DNA sequence: TGTGCCAGCAGCTTAGATCGGGGGGGACTGAAAGCCTCTGGGGCCAACGTCCTGACTTTC.

This clonotype was counted a single time. The V gene is TRBV19, the J gene TRBJ2-3; D unclear. V lost 9 bases, J lost 2 bases, and 15 bases lay in between. The germline V gene encodes CDR1 LNHDA and CDR2 SQIVND (reference sequence). This CDR3 comprises 14 residues. CDR3 DNA: TGTGCCAGCCGCGGCCGAGACCTCACAGATACGCAGTATTTT. Translation gives CASRGRDLTDTQYF.

This sequence joins TRBV20-1 and TRBJ1-2; tentative D call: TRBD1 (5 bases). The CDR3 loop spans 14 amino acids. Germline V CDR1 and CDR2: DFQATT, SNEGSKA (reference sequence). V dropped 3 bases and J dropped 6 bases, with 17 bases sitting between them. The CDR3 DNA reads TGCAGTGCTAGTACACCGGGACTGACACATGGCTACACCTTC. It is translated as CSASTPGLTHGYTF.

V and J are TRBV5-1 and TRBJ2-7; TRBD1 matches at 10 bases. The CDR3 spans 16 residues. Germline V lookup: CDR1 SGHRS, CDR2 YFSETQ. V lost 0 bases to trimming and J lost 5 bases; unmatched junction nucleotides: 8. For the CDR3, the DNA is TGCGCCAGCAGCTTGGGGACAGGGGGGATTTTCAACGAGCAGTACTTC. Translating it yields CASSLGTGGIFNEQYF.

V gene TRBV19 combines with J gene TRBJ2-7; no clear D. The germline V gene has CDR1 LNHDA and CDR2 SQIVND (reference sequence). Trimming removed 9 bases at V and 0 bases at J, with 15 bases between. There are 14 residues in the CDR3. The DNA of the CDR3 is TGTGCCAGCAACCCCCAAGGGCGCTCCTACGAGCAGTACTTC. Translated: CASNPQGRSYEQYF. The complete variable domain, with remaining parts taken from reference TRBV19 and TRBJ2-7, reads DGGITQSPKYLFRKEGQNVTLSCEQNLNHDAMYWYRQDPGQGLRLIYYSQIVNDFQKGDIAEGYSVSREKKESFPLTVTSAQKNPTAFYLCASNPQGRSYEQYFGPGTRLTVT.